The sequence of this T cell receptor beta chain was determined in a study of a mutant IDH1 vaccine in newly diagnosed glioma. The overall study: Beginning 4-6 weeks after radiotherapy alone, or with temozolomide cycles, vaccination took place. V12 occurred at week 35 and V13 at week 47.

On this clone: What it binds is unknown.

Regarding time point: week 47, end of study. It was 300 ug of mutant IDH1 20-mer peptide that made up each vaccine dose, given with topical imiquimod. Germline lookup yields CDR1 MDHEN and CDR2 SYDVKM. V lost 7 bases and J 6 bases, leaving 18 bases between the germline ends. There are 15 residues in the CDR3. TCRdb's table, derived via immunoSEQ multiplex PCR, lists solely in-frame clones and lacks some. The sample has roughly 21,000 clones, around 82% seen once. This chain links TRBV28 with TRBJ1-4; unclear D gene. This receptor was taken from a man aged 40-49 years with glioma. This sample comprised PBMCs, obtained from a glioma patient whose treatment included an IDH1 peptide vaccine. The CDR3 loop is CASMVGSRVYEKLFF. The CDR3 region has the DNA TGTGCCAGCATGGTGGGGAGTCGGGTTTATGAAAAACTGTTTTTT.